This entry describes one T cell receptor (beta chain). What it recognizes is unknown. The CDR3 sequence is 13 residues long. Germline CDR1 reads MNHEY; CDR2 reads SVGAGI. V was clipped by 5 bases and J by 4 bases, with 12 bases between them. This record belongs to a study of cytomegalovirus exposure and HLA in healthy donors. Findings of the study overall: Within the 120 or so validation repertoires, first-cohort TCR clusters tended to co-occur, according to a later analysis.

The method was immunoSEQ multiplex PCR; TCRdb's version includes in-frame clones alone and lacks a portion of them. This repertoire shows some 140,000 clones, just under 85% found once; its top ten account for 30%. The TCR sequence derives from a man aged 25 to 40 in good health and CMV-seropositive. The specimen was PBMCs. V and J are TRBV6-5 and TRBJ2-7; maybe TRBD2 (6 bases). CDR3 bases: TGTGCCAGCAGTGCGGGACCGCCATACGAGCAGTACTTC. This gives the protein CASSAGPPYEQYF.